Listed below are T cell receptor beta chains from one sample, sequenced in a study of blood T cells in healthy people across ages. TCRdb recomputed calls from the 5' RACE reads with MiXCR, one row per CDR3 protein. This sample has around 820,000 distinct CDR3 sequences, with around 25% found just once. These same records also appear under a second study, on T cells of mothers and their children.

The sequenced sample was blood. Receptors were obtained from a boy between 10 and 17 years old in good health. CDR3s include the opening cysteine and the closing phenylalanine or tryptophan. The order of the fields is V gene, clone size, D gene, J gene, CDR3 DNA, CDR3 protein. A D gene is named only where the DNA matches it firmly. Rows may omit the clone size; those that give it use once, few, many or a size class.

>TRBV7-2|few|TRBD2|TRBJ2-1
TGTGCCAGCAGCTTTAGCGGGGGGAATAATGAGCAGTTCTTC
CASSFSGGNNEQFF
>TRBV12-3/TRBV12-4|many|TRBD1|TRBJ2-7
TGTGCCAGCAGTCCCGGACAGGGATTCTACGAGCAGTACTTC
CASSPGQGFYEQYF
>TRBV28|-|-|TRBJ2-7
TGTGCCAGCAGTTCAGGGCCGAAAACCAGCTCCTACGAGCAGTACTTC
CASSSGPKTSSYEQYF
>TRBV24-1|-|TRBD2|TRBJ2-1
TGTGCCACCAGTGACCCGGGACTAGCGGGACGCAATGAGCAGTTCTTC
CATSDPGLAGRNEQFF
>TRBV2|few|-|TRBJ1-2
TGTGCCAGCAGTGAGGGCAGGACTTGGGATGGCTACACCTTC
CASSEGRTWDGYTF
>TRBV7-2|few|-|TRBJ2-5
TGTGCCAACAGCTTAGGGGCTGAAGAGACCCAGTACTTC
CANSLGAEETQYF
>TRBV6-2/TRBV6-3|few|-|TRBJ2-4
TGTGCCAGCAGCCCCGAAAGACTAGCCAAAAACATTCAGTACTTC
CASSPERLAKNIQYF
>TRBV28|few|-|TRBJ2-7
TGTGCCAGCATTGGGGACATTGGTACCTACGAGCAGTACTTC
CASIGDIGTYEQYF
>TRBV27|-|-|TRBJ2-3
TGTGCCAGCAGTTCTCACCCTGAGGCGGCAGATACGCAGTATTTT
CASSSHPEAADTQYF
>TRBV2|-|-|TRBJ2-5
TGTGCCAGCACCCTTGGGGGGAGGAACCAAGAGACCCAGTACTTC
CASTLGGRNQETQYF